This T cell receptor beta chain was recovered during a study of low-dose radiotherapy and immunotherapy resistance in tumors. Study-wide context: Cyclophosphamide was given intravenously at 200 mg/m2 every two weeks, and each dose came one day before radiation and immunotherapy. Aspirin 300 mg, taken orally and daily, was given to patients for four cycles from cycle 1 day 1.

This clonotype was detected ten times or more. CDR3 size: 12 residues. V lost 4 bases to trimming and J lost 8 bases, with 12 bases between them. The germline gives CDR1 SGHTS, CDR2 YDEGEE. A roughly 21-cycle PCR with a constant-region primer and V-primer adapter amplified TCRs. A single record per CDR3 protein comes from TCRdb applying MiXCR to the reads. The repertoire holds over 50,000 distinct CDR3 sequences, with 33% as singletons. Indicated time point: after trial treatment. Treatment noted: LDRT plus nivolumab, ipilimumab, low-dose cyclophosphamide and aspirin (RACIN trial). Each donor was administered nivolumab, ipilimumab, aspirin, low-dose cyclophosphamide and low-dose radiotherapy.

V gene TRBV5-8 combines with J gene TRBJ1-1, with D possibly matching TRBD1 (6 bases). Material: PBMCs, obtained after low-dose radiotherapy plus immunotherapy. The TCR comes from a male donor with rectosigmoid adenocarcinoma. This CDR3 is CASSVRGREAFF. In nucleotides, the CDR3 is TGTGCCAGCAGCGTCAGGGGAAGGGAAGCTTTCTTT.